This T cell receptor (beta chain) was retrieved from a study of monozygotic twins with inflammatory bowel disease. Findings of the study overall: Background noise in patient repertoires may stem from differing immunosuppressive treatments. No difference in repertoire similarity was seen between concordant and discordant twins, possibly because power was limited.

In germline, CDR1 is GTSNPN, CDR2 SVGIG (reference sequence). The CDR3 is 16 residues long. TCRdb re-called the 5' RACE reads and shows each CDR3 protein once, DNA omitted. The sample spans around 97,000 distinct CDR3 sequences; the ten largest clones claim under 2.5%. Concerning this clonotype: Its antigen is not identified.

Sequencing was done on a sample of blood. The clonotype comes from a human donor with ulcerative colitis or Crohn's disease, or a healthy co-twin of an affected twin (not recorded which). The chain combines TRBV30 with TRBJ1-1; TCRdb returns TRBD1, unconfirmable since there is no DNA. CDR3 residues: CAWSGGAGRRNTEAFF.